This TCR beta chain derives from a study of blood T cells in healthy people across ages. For the second PCR, which ran for about 7 to 11 cycles, a sample-barcoded 5' primer and a J-beta primer mix were used. TCRdb reanalysed the 5' RACE reads using MiXCR and keeps one entry per CDR3 protein. Among 2 million or so distinct CDR3 sequences listed, about 50% were seen once. The CDR3 is made up of 14 amino acids. V was pared by 3 bases and J by 5 bases, with 8 bases of the junction left unmatched. Germline values: CDR1 DFQATT, CDR2 SNEGSKA (reference sequence). The source of this sequence is a woman aged 40 to 50 in good health. Source material: blood. This chain connects TRBV20-1 to TRBJ2-5; TRBD2 matches at 8 bases. The CDR3: CSARRTSSGETQYF. The CDR3 DNA is TGCAGTGCTAGGCGAACCTCTAGCGGGGAGACCCAGTACTTC.